This T cell receptor beta chain was sequenced during a study of cytomegalovirus exposure and HLA in healthy donors. The CDR3 spans 14 residues. The ends lost 4 bases at V and 1 base at J; junction bases unmatched: 4. From germline, CDR1 is SNHLY and CDR2 FYNNEI. Primers included in the PCR were 60 Vbeta and 13 Jbeta primers. Data came from immunoSEQ multiplex PCR; TCRdb stores just in-frame clones and leaves some out. The repertoire holds about 120,000 clones, around 80% seen once, with less than 3.5% in the top ten. The chain combines TRBV2 with TRBJ2-7, with 7 bases lining up with TRBD1. This clonotype was obtained from a female donor in good health and CMV-seronegative. Sequencing used PBMCs. The CDR3 region has the DNA TGTGCCAGCAGTGCGGACAGGAAATCCTACGAGCAGTACTTC. Its translation: CASSADRKSYEQYF.